Listed here is a single T cell receptor (beta chain). Its cognate antigen is unknown. Germline CDR1 reads SGHTS; CDR2 reads YDEGEE. The CDR3 is 15 residues long. V was pared by 4 bases and J by 7 bases, with 17 bases between. This table comes from immunoSEQ multiplex PCR, and its TCRdb copy is limited to in-frame clones, with some not included. The data contain 120,000 to 150,000 clones, 75% to 95% of them seen just once; the ten biggest clones take up around 8%. The data were taken from a study of T cell responses to AZD1222 COVID-19 vaccine. Study outcomes and limitations: Baseline seropositives among AZD1222 recipients totaled only five to seven. Recipients of two AZD1222 doses showed rising Spike-specific TCR breadth and depth.

V is TRBV5-8 and J is TRBJ2-2; D is ambiguous. This TCR was sampled from an adult who received the MenACWY meningococcal vaccine as a control. The source material was peripheral blood, sampled 28 days after the second dose of the MenACWY control vaccine. The CDR3 DNA is TGTGCCAGCAGCGTGGGGATGACTCCCAACGGGGAGCTGTTTTTT. Protein: CASSVGMTPNGELFF.